The sequence of this T cell receptor beta chain was determined in a study of cytomegalovirus exposure and HLA in healthy donors. Use of 60 Vbeta and 13 Jbeta primers characterized the PCR. Assay: immunoSEQ multiplex PCR; the TCRdb copy retains only in-frame clones and omits some. The data contain 200,000 to 250,000 clones, roughly 75% of them singletons. General study results and limits: In vitro experiments confirmed that three CMV-associated chains were specific for CMV antigens. Listed as cytomegalovirus-associated were 150 or so TCR beta chains.

This clone rates as medium-sized. Its matching antigen is unknown. The CDR3 is 13 amino acids. The germline gives CDR1 MNHNS, CDR2 SASEGT. V lost 3 bases to trimming and J lost 6 bases; unmatched junction nucleotides: 3. This receptor was identified in a woman under 40 in good health and CMV-seronegative. The sample comprised PBMCs. The chain employs TRBV6-1 and TRBJ2-7, with 9 bases identical to TRBD1. CDR3 in amino acids: CASSDTGGGEQYF. The CDR3 region has the DNA TGTGCCAGCAGTGACACAGGGGGCGGCGAGCAGTACTTC.